This entry concerns a single TCR beta chain. The data belong to a study of T cell changes during pregnancy in multiple sclerosis. Clones were read by immunoSEQ multiplex PCR, and TCRdb kept only the in-frame ones, dropping some. This sample yields roughly 80,000 clones, of which around 90% are seen a single time; about 2.8% belongs to the top ten. CDR1 is SGHNT and CDR2 is YYREEE in the germline V gene (reference sequence). V lost 2 bases, J lost 2 bases, and 8 bases stayed unmatched. CDR3 length: 16 amino acids. The specimen was peripheral blood, collected before pregnancy. The TCR comes from a female donor with multiple sclerosis, enrolled in a pregnancy study. The gene calls are TRBV5-4 and TRBJ2-5, with 8 bases fitting TRBD2. DNA for the CDR3: TGTGCCAGCAGCTTAATAGCGGGATCGGGACAAGAGACCCAGTACTTC. Amino acid sequence: CASSLIAGSGQETQYF. Full variable domain (outside the CDR3, taken from reference TRBV5-4 and TRBJ2-5): ETGVTQSPTHLIKTRGQQVTLRCSSQSGHNTVSWYQQALGQGPQFIFQYYREEENGRGNFPPRFSGLQFPNYSSELNVNALELDDSALYLCASSLIAGSGQETQYFGPGTRLLVL.